Below, one TCR beta chain is given with its context. The data were taken from a study of blood T cell repertoires in COVID-19. Germline assignment: CDR1 LGHDT and CDR2 YNNKEL (reference sequence). This CDR3 comprises 14 residues. V was pared by 4 bases and J by 3 bases, with 13 bases between. Authors' data handling: The authors estimated nucleated cell counts from reference gene primer amplification. The data were produced by immunoSEQ multiplex PCR, yet TCRdb's version contains in-frame clones alone and is incomplete. That table is the source of V, J and clone size, and D and trimming were worked out from the DNA. Seen here are 95,000 to 150,000 clones, 80% to 90% observed once, and the top ten hold about 2%.

The sequencing input was peripheral blood. The clonotype was recovered from a woman aged 45 to 65 with acute or convalescent COVID-19. This sequence joins TRBV3-1 (or the pseudogene TRBV3-2) and TRBJ2-7; possibly TRBD2 for D (5 bases). This CDR3 reads CASSLDSPNYEQYF. CDR3 sequence (DNA): TGTGCCAGCAGCCTGGACTCACCTAACTACGAGCAGTACTTC.